Described below is a single TCR beta chain sequence and its context. One end of the junction varies from germline; a read error may be responsible. This sample was included in a study of tumor-infiltrating lymphocytes in primary liver carcinoma. Germline V CDR1 and CDR2: SGHAT, FQDESV (reference sequence). This CDR3 is built from 15 residues. The investigators made TCR beta cDNA from around 540 ng total RNA, using a constant-region primer. Modified slightly, ARM-PCR produced TCR beta libraries over three nested multiplex PCR rounds. Rounds one and two of PCR, each of 10 cycles, were primed with TRBV1-TRBV30 forward primers and a C-beta reverse primer. TCRdb redid the calling of the multiplex PCR reads with MiXCR, one entry per CDR3 protein. The data hold about 210,000 distinct CDR3 sequences, with just under 85% observed a single time. Unsorted bulk tissue (about 19-33 mg) underwent RNA and DNA co-extraction. The study enrolled treatment-naive patients with chronic HBV infection.

Sequencing input: tumor tissue from primary liver carcinoma. The J gene is TRBJ2-1, the V gene TRBV11-1, with D hard to call. The receptor comes from a man aged 35 to 55 with primary liver carcinoma and hepatitis B virus infection. The CDR3 bases are TGTGCCAGTAGCTTTCCCGGGCCACTCGACAATGAGCAGTTCTTC. Its translation is CASSFPGPLDNEQFF. Using reference TRBV11-1 and TRBJ2-1 for the parts outside the CDR3, the full variable domain is EAEVAQSPRYKITEKSQAVAFWCDPISGHATLYWYRQILGQGPELLVQFQDESVVDDSQLPKDRFSAERLKGVDSTLKIQPAELGDSAMYLCASSFPGPLDNEQFFGPGTRLTVL.